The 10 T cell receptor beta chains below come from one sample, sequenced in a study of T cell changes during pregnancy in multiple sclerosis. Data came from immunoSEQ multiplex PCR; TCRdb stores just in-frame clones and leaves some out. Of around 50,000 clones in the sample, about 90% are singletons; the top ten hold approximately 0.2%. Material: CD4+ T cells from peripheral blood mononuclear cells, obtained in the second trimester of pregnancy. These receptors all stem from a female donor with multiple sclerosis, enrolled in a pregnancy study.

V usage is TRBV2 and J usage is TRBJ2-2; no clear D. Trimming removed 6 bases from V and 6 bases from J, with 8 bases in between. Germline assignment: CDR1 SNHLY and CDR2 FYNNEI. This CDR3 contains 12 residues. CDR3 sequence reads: CASRVSPGELFF. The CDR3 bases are TGTGCCAGCAGAGTAAGCCCCGGGGAGCTGTTTTTT.

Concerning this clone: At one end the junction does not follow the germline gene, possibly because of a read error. For the CDR3, the DNA is TGTGCCACATGGACAGGGCACTTC. Its protein product is CATWTGHF. The chain is built from TRBV5-8 and TRBJ2-4; 8 bases are a match to TRBD1. The germline CDR1 and CDR2 sequences are SGHTS and YDEGEE. This CDR3 is 8 amino acids long.

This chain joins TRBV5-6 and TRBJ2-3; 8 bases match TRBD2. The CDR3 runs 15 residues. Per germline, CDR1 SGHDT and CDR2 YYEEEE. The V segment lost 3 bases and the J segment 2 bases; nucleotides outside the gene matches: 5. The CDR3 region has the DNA TGTGCCAGCAGCTCGAAGCGGGGGTACACAGATACGCAGTATTTT. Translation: CASSSKRGYTDTQYF.

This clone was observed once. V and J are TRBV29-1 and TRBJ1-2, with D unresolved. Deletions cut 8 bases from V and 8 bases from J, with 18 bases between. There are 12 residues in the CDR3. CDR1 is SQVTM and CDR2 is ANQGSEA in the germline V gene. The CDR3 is CSISAGSGGYTF. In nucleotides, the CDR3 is TGCAGCATATCGGCGGGGTCCGGGGGCTACACCTTC.

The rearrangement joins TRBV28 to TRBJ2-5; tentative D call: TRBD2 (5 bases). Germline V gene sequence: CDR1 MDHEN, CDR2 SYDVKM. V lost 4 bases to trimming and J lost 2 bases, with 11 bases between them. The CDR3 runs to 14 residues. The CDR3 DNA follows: TGTGCCAGCAGTTCCGCCGGGAAACAAGAGACCCAGTACTTC. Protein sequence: CASSSAGKQETQYF. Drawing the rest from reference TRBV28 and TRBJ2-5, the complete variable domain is DVKVTQSSRYLVKRTGEKVFLECVQDMDHENMFWYRQDPGLGLRLIYFSYDVKMKEKGDIPEGYSVSREKKERFSLILESASTNQTSMYLCASSSAGKQETQYFGPGTRLLVL.

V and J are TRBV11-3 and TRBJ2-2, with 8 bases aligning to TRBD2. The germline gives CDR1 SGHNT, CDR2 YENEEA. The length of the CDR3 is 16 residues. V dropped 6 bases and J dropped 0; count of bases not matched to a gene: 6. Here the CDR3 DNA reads TGTGCCAGCAGTGGAGCGGGAGTAACGAACACCGGGGAGCTGTTTTTT. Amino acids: CASSGAGVTNTGELFF. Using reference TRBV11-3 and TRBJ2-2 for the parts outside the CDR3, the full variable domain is EAGVVQSPRYKIIEKKQPVAFWCNPISGHNTLYWYLQNLGQGPELLIRYENEEAVDDSQLPKDRFSAERLKGVDSTLKIQPAELGDSAVYLCASSGAGVTNTGELFFGEGSRLTVL.

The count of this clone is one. CDR3 sequence (DNA): TGCGCCAGCAGCTGGGGACAGGGGGCCAACACTGAAGCTTTCTTT. This translates into CASSWGQGANTEAFF. The V and J genes are TRBV5-1 and TRBJ1-1, with 12 nucleotides matching TRBD1. With 3 bases clipped from V and 2 bases from J, the junction kept 2 bases outside the gene matches. The CDR3 is 15 residues long. Germline values: CDR1 SGHRS, CDR2 YFSETQ.

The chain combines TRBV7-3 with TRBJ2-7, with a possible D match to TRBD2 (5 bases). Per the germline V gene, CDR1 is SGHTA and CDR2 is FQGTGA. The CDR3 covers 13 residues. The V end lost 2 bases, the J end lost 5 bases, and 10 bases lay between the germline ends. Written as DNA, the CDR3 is TGTGCCAGCAGCTTACGGGGTCTGGACGAGCAGTACTTC. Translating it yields CASSLRGLDEQYF. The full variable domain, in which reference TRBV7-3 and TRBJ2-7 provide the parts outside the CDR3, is GAGVSQTPSNKVTEKGKYVELRCDPISGHTALYWYRQSLGQGPEFLIYFQGTGAADDSGLPNDRFFAVRPEGSVSTLKIQRTERGDSAVYLCASSLRGLDEQYFGPGTRLTVT.

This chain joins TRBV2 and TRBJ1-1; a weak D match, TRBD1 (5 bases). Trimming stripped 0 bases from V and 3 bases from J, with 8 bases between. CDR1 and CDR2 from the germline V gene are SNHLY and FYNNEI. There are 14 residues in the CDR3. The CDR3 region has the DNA TGTGCCAGCAGTGAAGCGGGGGGTGACACTGAAGCTTTCTTT. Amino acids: CASSEAGGDTEAFF. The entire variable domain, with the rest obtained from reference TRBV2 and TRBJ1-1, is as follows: EPEVTQTPSHQVTQMGQEVILRCVPISNHLYFYWYRQILGQKVEFLVSFYNNEISEKSEIFDDQFSVERPDGSNFTLKIRSTKLEDSAMYFCASSEAGGDTEAFFGQGTRLTVV.

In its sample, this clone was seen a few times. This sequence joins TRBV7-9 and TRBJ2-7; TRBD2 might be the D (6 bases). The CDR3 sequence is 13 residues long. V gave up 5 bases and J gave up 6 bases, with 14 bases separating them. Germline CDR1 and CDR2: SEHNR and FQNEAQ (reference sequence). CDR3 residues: CASSPGSNLEQYF. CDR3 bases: TGTGCCAGCAGCCCCGGGAGTAACCTCGAGCAGTACTTC.